The TCR beta chain described here comes from a study of blood T cell repertoires in COVID-19. For the study at large: Whether acute or convalescent, the COVID-19 samples came from the United States, Italy and Spain. The cDNA or gDNA used as material had been derived from T cells, B-cell-depleted T cells, or PBMCs.

Authors' analysis steps: Nucleated cell counts were estimated from reference gene primer amplification. Sequencing used immunoSEQ multiplex PCR; TCRdb keeps in-frame clones, though not all of them. The V and J calls and clone size are taken from that table; D and trimming were inferred from the DNA. The sample lists 250,000 to 350,000 clones, 89% occurring once. The V end lost 6 bases, the J end lost 7 bases, and 7 bases lay between the germline ends. This CDR3 contains 12 residues. Germline V lookup: CDR1 LGHDT, CDR2 YNNKEL (reference sequence). The specimen was peripheral blood. The chain has TRBV3-1 (or the pseudogene TRBV3-2) and TRBJ1-6, with no clear D. The clonotype was recovered from a woman aged 40 to 50 who had recovered from COVID-19. The CDR3 nucleotides read TGTGCCAGCAGAAACGGGAATTCACCCCTCCACTTT. This sequence encodes CASRNGNSPLHF.